What follows describes a single T cell receptor beta chain. This sample is drawn from a study of blood T cell repertoires in COVID-19. The authors' processing: Amplification from reference gene primers served as the basis for estimated nucleated cell counts. TCRdb's copy holds only in-frame clones and misses some; the assay was immunoSEQ multiplex PCR. V, J and clone size derive from that table, while D and trimming were established from the DNA sequence. The data hold roughly 360,000 clones, with 75% to 90% observed a single time. V lost 7 bases, J lost 1 base, and 9 bases stayed unmatched. The CDR3 spans 16 residues. The germline V gene encodes CDR1 LNHDA and CDR2 SQIVND (reference sequence).

This TCR was sampled from a woman aged 45-65 years who had recovered from COVID-19. The chain combines TRBV19 with TRBJ1-1; 10 bases agree with TRBD1. Sequencing was performed on PBMCs or T cells enriched from blood (not recorded which). The CDR3 spells CASNLRTGGSNTEAFF. CDR3 bases: TGTGCCAGTAACCTTAGGACAGGGGGTTCGAACACTGAAGCTTTCTTT. The full variable domain, rest sourced from reference TRBV19 and TRBJ1-1, is DGGITQSPKYLFRKEGQNVTLSCEQNLNHDAMYWYRQDPGQGLRLIYYSQIVNDFQKGDIAEGYSVSREKKESFPLTVTSAQKNPTAFYLCASNLRTGGSNTEAFFGQGTRLTVV.